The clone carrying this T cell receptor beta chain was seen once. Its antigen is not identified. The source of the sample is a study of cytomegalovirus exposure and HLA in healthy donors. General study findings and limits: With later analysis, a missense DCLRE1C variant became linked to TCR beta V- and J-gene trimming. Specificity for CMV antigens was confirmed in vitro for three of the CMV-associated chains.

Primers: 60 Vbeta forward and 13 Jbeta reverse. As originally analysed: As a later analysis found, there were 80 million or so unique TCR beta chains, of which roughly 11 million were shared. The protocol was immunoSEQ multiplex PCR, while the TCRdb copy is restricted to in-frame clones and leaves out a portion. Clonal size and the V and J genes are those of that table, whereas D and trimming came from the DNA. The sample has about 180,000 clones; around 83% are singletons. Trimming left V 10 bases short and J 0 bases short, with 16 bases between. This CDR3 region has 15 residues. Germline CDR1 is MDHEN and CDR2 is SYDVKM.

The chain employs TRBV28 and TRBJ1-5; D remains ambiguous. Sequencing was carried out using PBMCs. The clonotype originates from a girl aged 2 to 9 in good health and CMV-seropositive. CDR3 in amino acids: CATDGSAYSNQPQHF. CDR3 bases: TGTGCCACCGATGGGTCAGCGTATAGCAATCAGCCCCAGCATTTT.